Shown below are 10 T cell receptor beta chains from a single sample sequenced in a study of shared clonotypes between healthy human individuals (TCRdb year 2020). The receptor library was made with the immunoSEQ multiplex PCR assay. TCRdb re-hosts the immuneACCESS table, in-frame sequences only. Its copies lack some clones; in the studies checked, an unresolved V gene accounts for under half of them, and the cause for the rest is not known. The sample records some 2,500,000 clones, roughly 93% of which are singletons. The ten top clones hold around 0.37% of the sample. Sequencing was performed on naive CD4+ T cells from PBMCs. In the paper's terms, the cell subset or site label means: CD45RA+ positively selected. These receptors all come from a man aged 18 to 30 in good health. Some clones in this sample may be carry-over from other donors' samples.

The gene calls are TRBV7-2 and TRBJ2-7; D may correspond to TRBD1 or TRBD2 (5 bases each). Germline values: CDR1 SGHTA, CDR2 FQGNSA. V was trimmed by 0 bases and J by 6 bases, leaving 12 bases between them. This CDR3 is 14 amino acids long. CDR3: CASSLAFRGREQYF. CDR3 sequence (DNA): TGTGCCAGCAGCTTAGCTTTCCGGGGCCGCGAGCAGTACTTC.

This clone appeared once. This chain joins TRBV6-1 and TRBJ1-1; D not certain. Germline CDR1 is MNHNS and CDR2 is SASEGT. This CDR3 region has 15 residues. V lost 1 base and J lost 0, with 9 bases in between. CDR3 DNA: TGTGCCAGCAGTGAAGGGAGGGCGATGAACACTGAAGCTTTCTTT. This sequence encodes CASSEGRAMNTEAFF.

This chain joins TRBV29-1 and TRBJ2-3; TRBD2 matches at 8 bases. The CDR3 runs 13 residues. Per the germline V gene, CDR1 is SQVTM and CDR2 is ANQGSEA. After removal of 5 bases from V and 6 bases from J, the junction contained 7 bases not matched to a gene. The CDR3 DNA sequence: TGCAGCGTTCGGGGGGGGAAGAGGGATACGCAGTATTTT. It encodes CSVRGGKRDTQYF.

V gene TRBV5-1 combines with J gene TRBJ1-4; 7 bases fit TRBD1. CDR3 length: 16 residues. The ends lost 0 bases at V and 4 bases at J; junction bases unmatched: 6. Germline V gene lookup returns CDR1 SGHRS and CDR2 YFSETQ. CDR3 in amino acids: CASSLAPGTVNEKLFF. The DNA for the CDR3 is TGCGCCAGCAGCTTGGCACCCGGGACAGTTAATGAAAAACTGTTTTTT.

To note about this clone: The same CDR3 arises from other DNA sequences in this sample as well. The V call is TRBV11-2, the J call TRBJ2-7, with 10 bases aligning to TRBD1. V lost 4 bases, J lost 0 bases, and 0 bases stayed unmatched. This CDR3 region has 14 residues. Looked up from germline, CDR1 is SGHAT and CDR2 is FQNNGV. The CDR3, as DNA: TGTGCCAGCAGCTGGGACAGGGGCTCCTACGAGCAGTACTTC. Protein: CASSWDRGSYEQYF. Full variable domain (missing parts from reference TRBV11-2 and TRBJ2-7): EAGVAQSPRYKIIEKRQSVAFWCNPISGHATLYWYQQILGQGPKLLIQFQNNGVVDDSQLPKDRFSAERLKGVDSTLKIQPAKLEDSAVYLCASSWDRGSYEQYFGPGTRLTVT.

The chain joins TRBV10-3 to TRBJ2-1; possible D gene TRBD2, 6 bases. With 0 bases removed from V and 2 bases from J, the gap between germline ends came to 14 bases. Germline assignment: CDR1 ENHRY and CDR2 SYGVKD. The CDR3 has 17 residues. CDR3 residues: CAISESGGVPPYNEQFF. The DNA for the CDR3 is TGTGCCATCAGTGAGTCAGGCGGGGTCCCACCCTACAATGAGCAGTTCTTC.

The CDR3 nucleotides read TGTGCCAGCAGGACGCGGGGGGATCGGGGTGGCTACACCTTC. Translating gives CASRTRGDRGGYTF. The chain is built from TRBV28 and TRBJ1-2, with D possibly TRBD1 on 5 matching bases. This CDR3 region has 14 residues. Per the germline V gene, CDR1 is MDHEN and CDR2 is SYDVKM. V lost 6 bases, J lost 7 bases, and 18 bases lay in between.

The V and J genes are TRBV5-4 and TRBJ2-1, with TRBD2 identical over 12 bases. This CDR3 contains 17 residues. The V segment lost 3 bases and the J segment 9 bases; nucleotides outside the gene matches: 13. The germline V gene has CDR1 SGHNT and CDR2 YYREEE (reference sequence). CDR3 region: CASSSMASGRDLSEQFF. As DNA, the CDR3 is TGTGCCAGCAGCTCGATGGCTAGCGGGAGGGACCTGAGTGAGCAGTTCTTC.

The V gene is TRBV5-6, the J gene TRBJ2-1; 7 nucleotides line up with TRBD2. Per germline, CDR1 SGHDT and CDR2 YYEEEE. The CDR3 runs 16 residues. The V segment lost 2 bases and the J segment 2 bases; nucleotides outside the gene matches: 7. CDR3 DNA: TGTGCCAGCAGCTTTAACGCGGGAGAAACCTACAATGAGCAGTTCTTC. Its protein is CASSFNAGETYNEQFF. Supplemented by reference TRBV5-6 and TRBJ2-1, the full variable domain reads DAGVTQSPTHLIKTRGQQVTLRCSPKSGHDTVSWYQQALGQGPQFIFQYYEEEERQRGNFPDRFSGHQFPNYSSELNVNALLLGDSALYLCASSFNAGETYNEQFFGPGTRLTVL.

V and J are TRBV5-1 and TRBJ2-7; TRBD2 is a possible D gene (6 bases). The CDR3 spans 14 residues. Germline V lookup: CDR1 SGHRS, CDR2 YFSETQ. The V end lost 5 bases, the J end lost 2 bases, and 14 bases lay between the germline ends. The CDR3 protein is CASRRGIPAYEQYF. For the CDR3, the DNA is TGCGCCAGCAGGCGCGGGATACCCGCCTACGAGCAGTACTTC.